The 2 T cell receptor beta chains in this list originate from one sample, sequenced in a study of OX40 agonist ivuxolimab in advanced cancers. Method: immunoSEQ multiplex PCR; TCRdb's copy keeps in-frame clones and lacks some. The table shows more than 75,000 clones, with roughly 88% occurring only once. Sample: CD4+ or CD8+ T cells sorted from blood, taken in a trial of the OX40 agonist ivuxolimab. The receptors come from an adult with an advanced solid tumor such as melanoma, head and neck, liver or kidney cancer.

The rearrangement joins TRBV7-2 to TRBJ1-1; D remains unclear. The germline CDR1 and CDR2 sequences are SGHTA and FQGNSA. The germline V and J ends were trimmed by 5 bases and 1 base, with 11 bases remaining between them. CDR3 length equals 14 residues. This CDR3 reads CASSQLASNTEAFF. DNA for the CDR3: TGTGCCAGCAGCCAATTAGCGTCGAACACTGAAGCTTTCTTT.

The table lists this clone with a count of one. V and J are TRBV5-8 and TRBJ1-1; the D is unclear. The CDR3 has 12 amino acids. The germline V and J ends were trimmed by 4 bases and 11 bases, with 15 bases remaining between them. Germline CDR1 reads SGHTS; CDR2 reads YDEGEE. In nucleotides, the CDR3 is TGTGCCAGCAGCCTTTACAATACCGGGGCTTTCTTT. Residues: CASSLYNTGAFF.